This T cell receptor beta chain stems from a study of PD-1 blockade in mismatch repair-deficient tumors. As for the study in general: Patients had about eleven mismatch repair-deficient cancer types and were previously treated and progressing.

On this clone: Antigen specificity is unknown.

Study-wide results and limits: Tumor-resident clones, often absent from pretreatment blood, expanded after pembrolizumab and then contracted.

Germline V gives CDR1 MNHEY, CDR2 SMNVEV (reference sequence). V was clipped by 3 bases and J by 1 base, with 12 bases between them. The CDR3 is made up of 16 amino acids. Data came from immunoSEQ multiplex PCR; TCRdb stores just in-frame clones and leaves some out. The sample lists about 38,000 clones, roughly 80% occurring once. PCR or immunohistochemistry showed mismatch repair deficiency in every enrolled patient. The clonotype originates from an adult with mismatch repair-deficient cancer. The sequenced sample was peripheral blood, obtained 4 weeks after starting pembrolizumab. The J gene is TRBJ2-2, the V gene TRBV27; a possible D gene is TRBD2 (6 bases). The CDR3 DNA sequence: TGTGCCAGCAGTTTGATGGGGGGTTGGAACACCGGGGAGCTGTTTTTT. This translates into CASSLMGGWNTGELFF.